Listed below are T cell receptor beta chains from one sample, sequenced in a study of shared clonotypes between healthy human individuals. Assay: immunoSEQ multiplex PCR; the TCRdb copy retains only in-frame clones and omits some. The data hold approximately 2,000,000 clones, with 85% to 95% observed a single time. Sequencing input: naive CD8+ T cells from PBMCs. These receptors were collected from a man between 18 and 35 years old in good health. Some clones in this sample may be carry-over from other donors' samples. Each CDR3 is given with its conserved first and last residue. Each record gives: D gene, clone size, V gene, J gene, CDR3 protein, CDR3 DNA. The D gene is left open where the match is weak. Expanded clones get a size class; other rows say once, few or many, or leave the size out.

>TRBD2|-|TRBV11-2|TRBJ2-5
CASSYGTSGYQETQYF
TGTGCCAGCAGCTATGGGACTAGCGGGTACCAAGAGACCCAGTACTTC
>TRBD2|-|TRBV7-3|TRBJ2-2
CASSSLREGPNTGELFF
TGTGCCAGCAGCTCATTGAGGGAGGGCCCTAACACCGGGGAGCTGTTTTTT
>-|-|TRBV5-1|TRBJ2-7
CASSLGKAYEQYF
TGCGCCAGCAGCTTAGGTAAAGCCTACGAGCAGTACTTC
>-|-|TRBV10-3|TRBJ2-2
CAISEAQGSNTGELFF
TGTGCCATCAGTGAGGCTCAGGGGTCGAACACCGGGGAGCTGTTTTTT
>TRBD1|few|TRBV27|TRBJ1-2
CASSFRGGVIGYTF
TGTGCCAGCAGTTTTAGAGGGGGCGTTATAGGCTACACCTTC
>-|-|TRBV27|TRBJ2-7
CASSLSRGTRYYEQYF
TGTGCCAGCAGTTTATCGCGCGGGACAAGGTACTACGAGCAGTACTTC
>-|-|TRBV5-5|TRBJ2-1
CASSLANTYNEQFF
TGTGCCAGCAGCTTGGCCAACACCTACAATGAGCAGTTCTTC
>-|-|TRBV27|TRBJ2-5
CASSGRTQYF
TGTGCCAGCAGTGGGCGGACCCAGTACTTC
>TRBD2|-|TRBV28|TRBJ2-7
CASSLLLPSGSYHEQYF
TGTGCCAGCAGTTTACTTCTACCTAGCGGGAGTTACCACGAGCAGTACTTC
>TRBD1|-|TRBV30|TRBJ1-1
CAWSTGGPEAFF
TGTGCCTGGTCTACAGGGGGGCCTGAAGCTTTCTTT
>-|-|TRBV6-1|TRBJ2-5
CASSEFRVVPGETQYF
TGTGCCAGCAGTGAGTTCCGGGTGGTGCCGGGGGAGACCCAGTACTTC
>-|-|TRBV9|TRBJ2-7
CASSVRRDGGYEQYF
TGTGCCAGCAGCGTGCGCCGGGACGGCGGCTACGAGCAGTACTTC
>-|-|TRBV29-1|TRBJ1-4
CSVAAETTNEKLFF
TGCAGCGTTGCCGCAGAGACAACTAATGAAAAACTGTTTTTT
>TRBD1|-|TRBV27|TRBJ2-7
CASSFRTGVIYEQYF
TGTGCCAGCAGTTTCAGGACAGGGGTGATCTACGAGCAGTACTTC
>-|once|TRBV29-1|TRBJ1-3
CSVQAPLEGNTIYF
TGCAGCGTCCAGGCCCCTCTGGAAGGAAACACCATATATTTT
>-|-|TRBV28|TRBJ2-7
CASSFELSYEQYF
TGTGCCAGCAGTTTTGAACTTTCCTACGAGCAGTACTTC
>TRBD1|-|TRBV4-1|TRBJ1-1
CASSHDRGGNTEAFF
TGCGCCAGCAGCCATGACAGGGGAGGGAACACTGAAGCTTTCTTT
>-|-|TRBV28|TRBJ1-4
CASSTPRTTNEKLFF
TGTGCCAGCAGTACCCCCAGAACAACTAATGAAAAACTGTTTTTT
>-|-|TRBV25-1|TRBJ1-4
CASSEYRGATNEKLFF
TGTGCCAGCAGTGAATATCGCGGCGCAACTAATGAAAAACTGTTTTTT
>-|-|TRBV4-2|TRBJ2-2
CASSQDRFLADTGELFF
TGTGCCAGCAGCCAAGATAGGTTTCTAGCAGACACCGGGGAGCTGTTTTTT
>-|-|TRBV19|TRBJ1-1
CASRVGGTEAFF
TGTGCCAGCCGTGTTGGGGGCACTGAAGCTTTCTTT
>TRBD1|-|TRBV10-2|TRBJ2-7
CASRTGTGGYEQYF
TGCGCCAGCAGGACCGGGACAGGGGGCTACGAGCAGTACTTC
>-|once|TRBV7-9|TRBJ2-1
CASSPPAGDNEQFF
TGTGCCAGCAGCCCTCCTGCCGGAGACAATGAGCAGTTCTTC
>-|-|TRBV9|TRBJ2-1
CASSVGQRRTYNEQFF
TGTGCCAGCAGCGTAGGTCAGCGGCGGACCTACAATGAGCAGTTCTTC
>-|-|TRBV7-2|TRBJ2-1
CASSSTPEGDYNEQFF
TGTGCCAGCAGCTCAACCCCTGAGGGGGACTACAATGAGCAGTTCTTC
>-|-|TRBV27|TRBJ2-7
CASSLWGEAREQYF
TGTGCCAGCAGTTTATGGGGGGAAGCTCGCGAGCAGTACTTC
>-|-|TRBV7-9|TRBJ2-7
CASSARVSSYEQYF
TGTGCCAGCAGCGCCAGGGTTTCCTCCTACGAGCAGTACTTC